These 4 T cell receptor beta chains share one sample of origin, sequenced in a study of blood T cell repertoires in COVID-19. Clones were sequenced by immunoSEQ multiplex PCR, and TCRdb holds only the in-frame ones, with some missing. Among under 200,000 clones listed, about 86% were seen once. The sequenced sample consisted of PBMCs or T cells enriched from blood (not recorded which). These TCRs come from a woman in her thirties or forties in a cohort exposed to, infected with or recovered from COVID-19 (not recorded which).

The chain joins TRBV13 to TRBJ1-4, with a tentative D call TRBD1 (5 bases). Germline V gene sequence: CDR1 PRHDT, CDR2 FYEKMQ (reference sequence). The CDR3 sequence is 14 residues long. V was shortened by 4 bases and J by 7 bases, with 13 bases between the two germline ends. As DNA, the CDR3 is TGTGCCAGCAGCTCGCGGGACCTCTCTGAAAAACTGTTTTTT. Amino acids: CASSSRDLSEKLFF.

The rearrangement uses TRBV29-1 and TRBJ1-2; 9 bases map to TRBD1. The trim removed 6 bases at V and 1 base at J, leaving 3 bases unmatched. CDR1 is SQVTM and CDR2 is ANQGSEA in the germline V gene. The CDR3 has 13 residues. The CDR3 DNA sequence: TGCAGCGTAGCGACAGGGGGTAACTATGGCTACACCTTC. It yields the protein CSVATGGNYGYTF. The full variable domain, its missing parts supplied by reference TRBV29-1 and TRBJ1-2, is SAVISQKPSRDICQRGTSLTIQCQVDSQVTMMFWYRQQPGQSLTLIATANQGSEATYESGFVIDKFPISRPNLTFSTLTVSNMSPEDSSIYLCSVATGGNYGYTFGSGTRLTVV.

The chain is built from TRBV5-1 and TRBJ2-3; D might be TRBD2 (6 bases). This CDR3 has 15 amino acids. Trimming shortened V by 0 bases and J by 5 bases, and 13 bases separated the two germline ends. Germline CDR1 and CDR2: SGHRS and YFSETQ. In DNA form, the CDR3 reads TGCGCCAGCAGCTTGGTCGGGAGTGTAATAGATACGCAGTATTTT. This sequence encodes CASSLVGSVIDTQYF.

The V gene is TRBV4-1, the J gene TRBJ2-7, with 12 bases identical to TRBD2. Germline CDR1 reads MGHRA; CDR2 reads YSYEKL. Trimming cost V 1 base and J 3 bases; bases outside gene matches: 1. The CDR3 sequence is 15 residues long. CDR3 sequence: CASSQASGGGYEQYF. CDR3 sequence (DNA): TGCGCCAGCAGCCAAGCTAGCGGGGGGGGCTACGAGCAGTACTTC.